One sample yielded the 12 T cell receptor beta chains listed below, sequenced in a study of siplizumab effects on memory and regulatory T cells. Produced via immunoSEQ multiplex PCR; TCRdb's table is partial and in-frame only. The sample has some 97,000 clones, roughly 94% seen once. The source material was Tregs sorted from blood. The source is a human donor in good health.

V gene TRBV18 combines with J gene TRBJ2-7; 8 bases are a match to TRBD1. The ends lost 1 base at V and 3 bases at J; junction bases unmatched: 5. Germline lookup yields CDR1 KGHSH and CDR2 LQKENI. CDR3 length: 15 amino acids. The CDR3 here is CASSPHGTGVYEQYF. The CDR3 DNA reads as TGTGCCAGCTCACCACACGGGACAGGAGTCTACGAGCAGTACTTC.

The chain employs TRBV7-2 and TRBJ2-3; 7 bases match TRBD2. After removal of 1 base from V and 3 bases from J, the junction contained 4 bases not matched to a gene. Germline V gene sequence: CDR1 SGHTA, CDR2 FQGNSA. The CDR3 runs to 15 residues. CDR3 protein: CASSLGGSGTDTQYF. Here the CDR3 DNA reads TGTGCCAGCAGCTTAGGCGGGAGCGGGACAGATACGCAGTATTTT.

The chain carries TRBV2 and TRBJ2-7; unclear D gene. The CDR3 totals 12 residues. Germline V gives CDR1 SNHLY, CDR2 FYNNEI. V lost 5 bases and J lost 4, with 9 bases in between. The chain's CDR3 is CASSPRIYEQYF. The DNA for the CDR3 is TGTGCCAGCAGTCCTCGAATATACGAGCAGTACTTC.

The chain has TRBV18 and TRBJ2-5; D unresolved. CDR1 KGHSH and CDR2 LQKENI come from the germline V gene. There are 12 residues in the CDR3. V dropped 2 bases and J dropped 3 bases, with 4 bases sitting between them. In DNA form, the CDR3 reads TGTGCCAGCTCACCAGACGAAGAGACCCAGTACTTC. Protein: CASSPDEETQYF.

The rearrangement links TRBV9 to TRBJ2-1, with D possibly matching TRBD2 (5 bases). CDR1 SGDLS and CDR2 YYNGEE come from the germline V gene. V dropped 2 bases and J dropped 2 bases, with 11 bases sitting between them. This CDR3 is 15 amino acids long. In DNA form, the CDR3 reads TGTGCCAGCAGCGTCCGGCTAGCCCCCTACAATGAGCAGTTCTTC. Its protein is CASSVRLAPYNEQFF.

The chain links TRBV30 to TRBJ1-2, with D uncertain. The V and J ends lost 2 bases and 7 bases respectively, with 8 bases between them. Germline V lookup: CDR1 GTSNPN, CDR2 SVGIG (reference sequence). CDR3 size: 11 residues. The CDR3 is CAWSPAVGYTF. In nucleotides, the CDR3 is TGTGCCTGGAGTCCGGCAGTTGGCTACACCTTC.

The gene calls are TRBV9 and TRBJ2-3; D call uncertain. Per the germline V gene, CDR1 is SGDLS and CDR2 is YYNGEE. CDR3 length equals 15 residues. The V end was cut by 1 base, the J end by 2 bases, with 11 bases between. The CDR3 region is CASSVQSALTDTQYF. The CDR3 nucleotides are TGTGCCAGCAGCGTACAAAGTGCCCTCACAGATACGCAGTATTTT.

The V call is TRBV27, the J call TRBJ1-2; D is perhaps TRBD1 (5 bases). The CDR3 extends over 15 amino acids. CDR1 MNHEY and CDR2 SMNVEV come from the germline V gene (reference sequence). V was shortened by 3 bases and J by 2 bases, with 13 bases between the two germline ends. In DNA form, the CDR3 reads TGTGCCAGCAGTTTTTTCCCTTCAGGGAACTATGGCTACACCTTC. Residues: CASSFFPSGNYGYTF.

The chain has TRBV5-6 and TRBJ1-1, with TRBD1 identical over 7 bases. Trimming at V came to 9 bases and at J to 11 bases, leaving 19 bases not matched to a gene. Germline V lookup: CDR1 SGHDT, CDR2 YYEEEE. The CDR3 sequence is 14 residues long. CDR3 sequence reads: CATTYGPGGLWAFF. The CDR3, as DNA: TGTGCCACCACCTATGGGCCAGGGGGATTGTGGGCTTTCTTT.

J is TRBJ1-2 and V is TRBV11-2, with D hard to call. The CDR3 sequence is 14 residues long. Per the germline V gene, CDR1 is SGHAT and CDR2 is FQNNGV. With 1 base removed from V and 6 bases from J, the gap between germline ends came to 12 bases. The CDR3 nucleotides read TGTGCCAGCAGCTTAGGGGGAGTGACGCATGGCTACACCTTC. Encoded protein: CASSLGGVTHGYTF.

V usage is TRBV28 and J usage is TRBJ2-3; 13 bases align to TRBD2. CDR3 length equals 15 residues. J gave up 4 bases and V 6 bases, and 4 bases lay outside the gene matches. Germline assignment: CDR1 MDHEN and CDR2 SYDVKM. The CDR3 loop is CASSTSGGGSDTQYF. DNA of the CDR3: TGTGCCAGCAGCACTAGCGGGGGGGGGTCAGATACGCAGTATTTT.

This clone has a single count. V gene TRBV5-6 combines with J gene TRBJ2-1, with 11 bases identical to TRBD1. In germline, CDR1 is SGHDT, CDR2 YYEEEE. The CDR3 spans 16 residues. With 4 bases clipped from V and 15 bases from J, the junction kept 18 bases outside the gene matches. CDR3 in amino acids: CASSQDRGRFSYQLFF. DNA of the CDR3: TGTGCCAGCAGCCAGGACAGGGGGCGTTTTAGCTACCAACTGTTCTTC.